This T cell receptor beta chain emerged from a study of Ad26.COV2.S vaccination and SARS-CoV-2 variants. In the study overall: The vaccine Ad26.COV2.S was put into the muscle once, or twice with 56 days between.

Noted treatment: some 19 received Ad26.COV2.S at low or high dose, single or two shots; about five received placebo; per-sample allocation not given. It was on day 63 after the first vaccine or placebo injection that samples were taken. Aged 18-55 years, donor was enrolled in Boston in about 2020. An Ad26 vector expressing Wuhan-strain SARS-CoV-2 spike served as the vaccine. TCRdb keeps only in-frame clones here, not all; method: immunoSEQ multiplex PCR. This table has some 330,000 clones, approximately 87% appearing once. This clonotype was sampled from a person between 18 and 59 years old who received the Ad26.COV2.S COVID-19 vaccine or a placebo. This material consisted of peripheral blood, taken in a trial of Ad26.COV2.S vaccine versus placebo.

CDR3 bases: TGTGCCAGCAGTTACTCGACGGCAGCCCCTAATGAAAAACTGTTTTTT. This codes for CASSYSTAAPNEKLFF. V gene TRBV6-5 combines with J gene TRBJ1-4; D not certain. Germline CDR1 MNHEY, CDR2 SVGAGI. The CDR3 has 16 residues. V lost 0 bases to trimming and J lost 3 bases, with 11 bases between them.